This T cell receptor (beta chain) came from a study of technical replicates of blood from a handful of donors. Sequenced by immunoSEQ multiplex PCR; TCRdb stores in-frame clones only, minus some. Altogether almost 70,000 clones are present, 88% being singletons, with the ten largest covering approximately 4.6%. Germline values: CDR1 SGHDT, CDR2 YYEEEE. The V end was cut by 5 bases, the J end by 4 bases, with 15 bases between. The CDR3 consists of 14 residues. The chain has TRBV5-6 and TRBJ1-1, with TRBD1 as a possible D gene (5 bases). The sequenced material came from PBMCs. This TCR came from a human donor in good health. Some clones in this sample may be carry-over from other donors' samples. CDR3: CASRDQGGATEAFF. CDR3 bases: TGTGCCAGCAGAGACCAGGGTGGGGCCACTGAAGCTTTCTTT.